Listed below are T cell receptor beta chains from one sample, sequenced in a study of shared clonotypes between healthy human individuals. Clones were sequenced by immunoSEQ multiplex PCR, and TCRdb holds only the in-frame ones, with some missing. Among millions of clones listed, just over 90% were seen once. The sequenced material came from naive CD4+ T cells from PBMCs. These receptors came from a man aged 18 to 29 in good health. Some clones in this sample may be carry-over from other donors' samples. CDR3s include the opening cysteine and the closing phenylalanine or tryptophan. A D gene is named only where the DNA matches it firmly. Part of the rows lack a size; the others show once, few, many or a class for expanded clones.

cdr3_aa,cdr3_nt,cdr3_length,clone_size,d_call,v_call,j_call
CASSMDWGTYNEQFF,TGTGCCAGTAGTATGGATTGGGGAACATACAATGAGCAGTTCTTC,15,few,.,TRBV19,TRBJ2-1
CASMSMGAHSGNTIYF,TGTGCCAGCATGAGCATGGGGGCCCACTCTGGAAACACCATATATTTT,16,.,.,TRBV6-6,TRBJ1-3
CASSLAGGRARSEQFF,TGTGCCAGCAGCTTAGCGGGCGGGAGGGCCCGTAGTGAGCAGTTCTTC,16,.,TRBD2,TRBV7-9,TRBJ2-1
CSAPGRVEQYF,TGCAGTGCCCCAGGACGGGTCGAGCAGTACTTC,11,.,.,TRBV20-1,TRBJ2-7
CASSPPRGSLRTDTQYF,TGTGCCAGCTCACCACCGCGGGGGTCTCTTCGCACAGATACGCAGTATTTT,17,.,TRBD2,TRBV18,TRBJ2-3
CASSLADSYGYTF,TGTGCCAGCAGCTTGGCGGACAGCTATGGCTACACCTTC,13,.,.,TRBV7-2,TRBJ1-2
CASSYKRGVRGNEQFF,TGTGCCAGCAGTTACAAGAGAGGGGTAAGAGGCAATGAGCAGTTCTTC,16,.,.,TRBV6-6,TRBJ2-1
CASSLGSSGRGDTQYF,TGTGCCAGCAGCTTAGGTTCTAGCGGGAGAGGGGATACGCAGTATTTT,16,once,TRBD2,TRBV7-3,TRBJ2-3
CASSLMGGTSGLNEQFF,TGTGCCAGCAGTTTAATGGGAGGGACTAGCGGACTCAATGAGCAGTTCTTC,17,.,TRBD2,TRBV28,TRBJ2-1
CASSFLGGVGGYTF,TGTGCCAGCAGTTTCCTCGGGGGAGTGGGTGGCTACACCTTC,14,.,.,TRBV28,TRBJ1-2
CASSQEPVDRNIQYF,TGCGCCAGCAGCCAAGAACCCGTAGACAGAAACATTCAGTACTTC,15,.,.,TRBV4-3,TRBJ2-4
CASSFRTVGGYEQYF,TGTGCCAGCAGCTTCAGGACAGTGGGAGGCTACGAGCAGTACTTC,15,.,.,TRBV7-8,TRBJ2-7
CASSEWGAGGRSISSEQFF,TGTGCCAGCAGTGAATGGGGAGCGGGAGGGCGTTCTATATCGAGTGAGCAGTTCTTC,19,.,TRBD2,TRBV6-1,TRBJ2-1
CASSPLAVFNEQFF,TGTGCCAGCAGCCCGCTAGCGGTTTTTAATGAGCAGTTCTTC,14,.,TRBD2,TRBV9,TRBJ2-1
CASSYTGGDGYTF,TGTGCCAGCAGTTACACAGGAGGGGATGGCTACACCTTC,13,.,.,TRBV6-5,TRBJ1-2
CASSLLTYEQYF,TGTGCCAGCAGCTTACTCACCTACGAGCAGTACTTC,12,few,.,TRBV5-6,TRBJ2-7
CASSWSSGFDEKLFF,TGTGCCAGCAGCTGGTCCTCGGGTTTTGATGAAAAACTGTTTTTT,15,.,.,TRBV11-2,TRBJ1-4
CASAPSGNSYEQYF,TGCGCCAGCGCTCCTAGCGGGAACTCCTACGAGCAGTACTTC,14,.,TRBD2,TRBV5-1,TRBJ2-7
CASSYSGENYNEQFF,TGTGCCAGCAGTTACTCAGGGGAAAATTACAATGAGCAGTTCTTC,15,.,.,TRBV6-6,TRBJ2-1
CSVEGGGNEQFF,TGCAGCGTTGAGGGCGGGGGCAATGAGCAGTTCTTC,12,.,TRBD2,TRBV29-1,TRBJ2-1
CASSDRDHYGYTF,TGTGCCAGTAGTGACAGGGATCACTATGGCTACACCTTC,13,.,TRBD1,TRBV19,TRBJ1-2
CASSLASGRGYNEQFF,TGCGCCAGCAGCTTGGCTAGCGGGAGGGGATACAATGAGCAGTTCTTC,16,.,TRBD2,TRBV5-1,TRBJ2-1
CASSLLADTQYF,TGTGCCAGCAGCCTCCTAGCGGATACGCAGTATTTT,12,.,.,TRBV28,TRBJ2-3
CASSQGANYGYTF,TGTGCCAGTAGTCAGGGAGCTAACTATGGCTACACCTTC,13,.,.,TRBV19,TRBJ1-2
CASSLGSHWDYGYTF,TGTGCCAGCAGCCTGGGGTCACACTGGGACTATGGCTACACCTTC,15,.,.,TRBV7-8,TRBJ1-2
CASSYLRVGEQFF,TGTGCCAGCAGTTACCTCAGGGTGGGTGAGCAGTTCTTC,13,.,.,TRBV6-6,TRBJ2-1
CASSSGWGETQYF,TGCGCCAGCAGCTCCGGATGGGGTGAGACCCAGTACTTC,13,.,.,TRBV5-1,TRBJ2-5
CASGESRINEQYF,TGTGCCTCAGGCGAGAGCAGGATAAACGAGCAGTACTTC,13,.,.,TRBV27,TRBJ2-7
CASTWTGKQPQHF,TGTGCCAGCACCTGGACAGGGAAGCAGCCCCAGCATTTT,13,once,TRBD1,TRBV6-4,TRBJ1-5
CASSPRTGLNTEAFF,TGTGCCAGCAGCCCCCGGACAGGGCTAAACACTGAAGCTTTCTTT,15,.,TRBD1,TRBV9,TRBJ1-1
CASSQDRRLAWNIQYF,TGCGCCAGCAGCCAAGATCGCAGGCTAGCTTGGAACATTCAGTACTTC,16,.,.,TRBV4-1,TRBJ2-4
CASSWGTVGTEAFF,TGCGCCAGCAGCTGGGGGACGGTTGGCACTGAAGCTTTCTTT,14,once,.,TRBV5-1,TRBJ1-1
CASSTDSRVGETQYF,TGCGCCAGCAGCACGGACTCCCGGGTAGGAGAGACCCAGTACTTC,15,.,.,TRBV5-1,TRBJ2-5
CASSESTGNTEAFF,TGCGCCAGCAGTGAGTCGACGGGGAACACTGAAGCTTTCTTT,14,few,.,TRBV10-1,TRBJ1-1
CASSPGQGWSYGYTF,TGTGCCAGCAGCCCAGGACAGGGTTGGAGCTATGGCTACACCTTC,15,once,TRBD1,TRBV7-2,TRBJ1-2
CAGLRIDSGNTIYF,TGTGCTGGGTTAAGGATCGACTCTGGAAACACCATATATTTT,14,.,.,TRBV30,TRBJ1-3
CASSFTLAGNTGELFF,TGCGCCAGCAGCTTCACTCTAGCGGGAAACACCGGGGAGCTGTTTTTT,16,.,TRBD2,TRBV5-1,TRBJ2-2
CASDREGQPQHF,TGTGCCAGCGACAGGGAAGGCCAGCCCCAGCATTTT,12,once,TRBD1,TRBV2,TRBJ1-5
CASSQPYGLAGGRLETQYF,TGTGCCAGCAGCCAGCCCTACGGACTAGCGGGAGGGAGGTTGGAGACCCAGTACTTC,19,once,TRBD2,TRBV14,TRBJ2-5
CASSSRGVGTGYTF,TGTGCCAGCAGTTCCCGGGGAGTAGGGACTGGCTACACCTTC,14,.,.,TRBV27,TRBJ1-2
CASSAPGDSTYNEQFF,TGTGCCAGCAGTGCCCCAGGGGACTCTACCTACAATGAGCAGTTCTTC,16,once,.,TRBV27,TRBJ2-1
CAIREPENPLHYEQYF,TGTGCCATCAGGGAACCGGAGAACCCCCTCCATTACGAGCAGTACTTC,16,.,.,TRBV10-3,TRBJ2-7
CASSRWTRDQETQYF,TGTGCCAGCTCCCGTTGGACGCGGGACCAAGAGACCCAGTACTTC,15,.,.,TRBV18,TRBJ2-5
CASSSQGTRGNTIYF,TGTGCCAGCAGCTCACAGGGCACGCGGGGAAACACCATATATTTT,15,once,.,TRBV5-8,TRBJ1-3
CATSRARAEAFF,TGTGCCACCAGCAGAGCAAGGGCTGAAGCTTTCTTT,12,.,.,TRBV15,TRBJ1-1
CASSQGGSWNEQFF,TGTGCCAGCAGCCAAGGGGGCAGTTGGAATGAGCAGTTCTTC,14,.,TRBD1,TRBV7-2,TRBJ2-1
CSVVLLTLETQYF,TGCAGCGTTGTCTTATTGACTTTGGAGACCCAGTACTTC,13,once,.,TRBV29-1,TRBJ2-5
CASSWRKHGNTEAFF,TGTGCCAGCAGCTGGAGAAAGCACGGGAACACTGAAGCTTTCTTT,15,.,.,TRBV7-2,TRBJ1-1
CASSSADRGGGEAFF,TGTGCCAGCAGCTCCGCGGACAGGGGCGGTGGTGAAGCTTTCTTT,15,.,TRBD1,TRBV7-8,TRBJ1-1
CASSRAGGDGNTIYF,TGTGCCAGCAGTCGTGCAGGGGGCGATGGAAACACCATATATTTT,15,.,TRBD1,TRBV6-5,TRBJ1-3
CASSPRGVVLDEQYF,TGTGCCAGCTCACCAAGGGGCGTCGTTTTGGACGAGCAGTACTTC,15,once,.,TRBV18,TRBJ2-7
CASSYISGYYNEQFF,TGTGCCAGCAGTTACATTAGCGGGTACTACAATGAGCAGTTCTTC,15,.,TRBD2,TRBV6-5,TRBJ2-1
CASSEGQLTDTQYF,TGTGCCAGCAGCGAGGGACAGCTCACAGATACGCAGTATTTT,14,.,TRBD1,TRBV5-8,TRBJ2-3
CASSFLAGGPNNEQFF,TGCGCCAGCAGCTTTTTAGCGGGAGGGCCGAACAATGAGCAGTTCTTC,16,.,TRBD2,TRBV5-1,TRBJ2-1
CASSEVSPRGEQYF,TGTGCCAGCAGTGAAGTTTCCCCGAGGGGCGAGCAGTACTTC,14,.,.,TRBV2,TRBJ2-7
CASSVGSGLYEKLFF,TGTGCCAGCAGCGTAGGAAGCGGCCTTTATGAAAAACTGTTTTTT,15,.,.,TRBV9,TRBJ1-4
CASSVDPAGVEQYF,TGTGCCAGCAGCGTGGACCCGGCGGGAGTCGAGCAGTACTTC,14,.,TRBD2,TRBV9,TRBJ2-7